These 4 T cell receptor beta chains share one sample of origin, sequenced in a study of blood T cell repertoires in COVID-19. Some clones are missing from TCRdb's copy, which holds only in-frame ones; the method was immunoSEQ multiplex PCR. The repertoire consists of 98,000 or so clones, with roughly 90% occurring once and the leading ten covering around 6%. Material for sequencing was peripheral blood. These receptor sequences come from a human donor in a cohort sampled during active COVID-19.

The chain combines TRBV4-3 with TRBJ2-7; 8 bases are a match to TRBD1. The CDR3 has 15 residues. Germline V gene data show CDR1 as LGHNA and CDR2 as YSLEER. J was trimmed by 4 bases and V by 0 bases; bases with no gene match: 5. Here the CDR3 reads CASSQDGGTGYEQYF. CDR3 in DNA: TGCGCCAGCAGCCAAGATGGGGGGACAGGTTACGAGCAGTACTTC.

The rearrangement links TRBV6-1 to TRBJ1-2; 10 positions agree with TRBD1. CDR3 size: 15 residues. J was trimmed by 5 bases and V by 2 bases; bases with no gene match: 5. Germline V gene lookup returns CDR1 MNHNS and CDR2 SASEGT. The CDR3 spells CASSEYRTGGYGYTF. CDR3 bases: TGTGCCAGCAGTGAATATCGGACAGGGGGATATGGCTACACCTTC.

This chain joins TRBV7-6 and TRBJ2-3; 7 positions match TRBD2. The junction had 6 bases not matched to a gene; V was cut back by 2 bases and J by 4 bases. Germline CDR1 reads SGHVS; CDR2 reads FNYEAQ. The CDR3 has 15 amino acids. The CDR3 bases are TGTGCCAGCAGCTTACTAGCGGATCGTCCAGATACGCAGTATTTT. Its protein is CASSLLADRPDTQYF.

The J gene is TRBJ2-7, the V gene TRBV11-3; TRBD1 might be the D (5 bases). The V gene's germline CDR1 is SGHNT and CDR2 YENEEA. CDR3 length equals 17 residues. Trimming pared 2 bases from V and 0 bases from J, leaving 17 bases between. The CDR3 sequence: CASSLSANQGVSYEQYF. CDR3 sequence (DNA): TGTGCCAGCAGCTTAAGTGCAAATCAAGGGGTCTCCTACGAGCAGTACTTC. Using reference TRBV11-3 and TRBJ2-7 for the parts outside the CDR3, the full variable domain is EAGVVQSPRYKIIEKKQPVAFWCNPISGHNTLYWYLQNLGQGPELLIRYENEEAVDDSQLPKDRFSAERLKGVDSTLKIQPAELGDSAVYLCASSLSANQGVSYEQYFGPGTRLTVT.